The subject of this entry is one T cell receptor beta chain. As yet, its antigen is unknown. The data belong to a study of type 1 regulatory T cells. Across the study: This in vitro CD4 product, T-allo10, is enriched for Tr1 cells and alloantigen-specific. Findings and caveats of the study: Compared with non-type 1 regulatory T cells, type 1 regulatory T cells showed a more restricted TCR repertoire.

TCRdb fed the reads into MiXCR, producing one record per CDR3 protein. This repertoire shows about 69,000 distinct CDR3 sequences, around 20% found once; its top ten account for 8.3%. V was clipped by 4 bases and J by 2 bases, with 11 bases between them. The CDR3 is made up of 14 amino acids. The chain carries TRBV12-3 or TRBV12-4 and TRBJ1-2; D is uncertain. The TCR comes from a human donor in good health. Sequences were obtained from cultured type 1 regulatory T (Tr1) cells, either the whole culture or a sorted fraction (not recorded which). The CDR3 DNA reads as TGTGCCAGCAGTTCCCGTGGACTGAACTATGGCTACACCTTC. Its translation: CASSSRGLNYGYTF.